This T cell receptor beta chain originates from a study of T cell changes during pregnancy in multiple sclerosis. Here immunoSEQ multiplex PCR was the method, and the copy in TCRdb shows in-frame clones only, minus some. The data show 40,000 or so clones, with about 90% seen just once and 26% held by the top ten. The V gene end was trimmed by 4 bases and the J gene end by 8 bases; junction bases not matched to a gene: 3. The CDR3 length is 14 residues. CDR1 and CDR2 from the germline V gene are MNHEY and SMNVEV (reference sequence). The input for sequencing was CD8+ T cells from peripheral blood mononuclear cells, taken before pregnancy. The sequence came from a female donor with multiple sclerosis, enrolled in a pregnancy study. The rearrangement joins TRBV27 to TRBJ1-6, with TRBD1 matching 9 bases. This chain's CDR3 is CASSWGQGDSPLHF. As DNA, the CDR3 is TGTGCCAGCAGTTGGGGACAGGGTGATTCACCCCTCCACTTT.